One and the same sample provided the 28 T cell receptor beta chains below, sequenced in a study of blood T cells in healthy people across ages. Next came a second PCR, run for about 6 to 12 cycles, which used a sample-barcoded 5' primer along with a J-beta primer mix. TCRdb re-derived calls from the 5' RACE reads in MiXCR, one entry per CDR3 protein. The sample shows fewer than 1,000,000 distinct CDR3 sequences, about 47% of them seen only once. The sequenced material came from blood. All receptors derive from a man older than 75 in good health.

The gene calls are TRBV27 and TRBJ2-7, with 10 bases fitting TRBD2. The CDR3 length is 16 residues. CDR1 is MNHEY and CDR2 is SMNVEV in the germline V gene (reference sequence). The J segment lost 0 bases and the V segment lost 4 bases, leaving 6 bases of the junction unmatched. CDR3 loop: CASSYFASGSSYEQYF. The CDR3 DNA follows: TGTGCCAGCAGTTATTTCGCTAGCGGGAGCTCCTACGAGCAGTACTTC.

The V call is TRBV6-2 or TRBV6-3, the J call TRBJ2-5; TRBD2 matches at 8 bases. The V and J ends lost 7 bases and 4 bases, in that order; junction bases with no gene match: 14. The CDR3 is 16 amino acids. Germline lookup yields CDR1 MNHEY and CDR2 SVGEGT. In DNA, the CDR3 is TGTGCCAGCACGTCGGCCGGACGAGCGGGAGTAGAGACCCAGTACTTC. The encoded protein is CASTSAGRAGVETQYF.

The chain employs TRBV7-2 and TRBJ1-2; TRBD1 might be the D (6 bases). This CDR3 region has 14 residues. V was pared by 5 bases and J by 4 bases, with 14 bases between. Germline assignment: CDR1 SGHTA and CDR2 FQGNSA. Here the CDR3 reads CASSVGGSIYGYTF. The DNA for the CDR3 is TGTGCCAGCAGCGTAGGGGGGTCAATCTATGGCTACACCTTC.

The V call is TRBV5-1, the J call TRBJ1-1; no clear D gene. CDR3 length: 15 residues. Germline V gene lookup returns CDR1 SGHRS and CDR2 YFSETQ. Trimming cost V 2 bases and J 0 bases, with 11 bases left between them. CDR3 coding DNA: TGCGCCAGCAGCTTAATCGGCCAGATGAACACTGAAGCTTTCTTT. As protein: CASSLIGQMNTEAFF.

V is TRBV24-1 and J is TRBJ2-5, with TRBD2 matching over 7 bases. Trimming cost V 5 bases and J 2 bases; bases outside gene matches: 7. This CDR3 spans 15 amino acids. Germline V gene data show CDR1 as KGHDR and CDR2 as SFDVKD. CDR3 amino acids: CATSAASGTQETQYF. DNA of the CDR3: TGTGCCACCAGTGCGGCTAGCGGCACTCAAGAGACCCAGTACTTC.

Worth noting for this clonotype: This may come from a read error, since a much larger clone is one base off. This sequence joins TRBV5-1 and TRBJ2-5, with a tentative D call TRBD1 (6 bases). Germline V CDR1 and CDR2: SGHRS, YFSETQ. This CDR3 contains 15 residues. CDR3 DNA: TGCGCCAGCAGCTTGACCAGGACAGACCAAGAGACCCGGTACTTC. Translated: CASSLTRTDQETRYF.

The J gene is TRBJ1-2, the V gene TRBV20-1; 8 positions match TRBD1. Per germline, CDR1 DFQATT and CDR2 SNEGSKA (reference sequence). With V trimmed by 5 bases and J by 7 bases, 6 bases remained unmatched. The CDR3 totals 12 residues. CDR3 sequence reads: CSAGTGLRGYTF. Here the CDR3 DNA reads TGCAGTGCTGGGACAGGTCTGCGTGGCTACACCTTC.

V usage is TRBV7-9 and J usage is TRBJ2-1; D possibly matches TRBD1 or TRBD2 (7 bases each). Germline V gene lookup returns CDR1 SEHNR and CDR2 FQNEAQ (reference sequence). V lost 5 bases and J 6 bases, leaving 23 bases between the germline ends. There are 17 residues in the CDR3. The CDR3 spells CASSGEGALAESNEQFF. The CDR3 DNA follows: TGTGCCAGCAGCGGGGAGGGGGCGCTAGCGGAAAGCAATGAGCAGTTCTTC. The full variable domain, in which reference TRBV7-9 and TRBJ2-1 provide the parts outside the CDR3, is DTGVSQNPRHKITKRGQNVTFRCDPISEHNRLYWYRQTLGQGPEFLTYFQNEAQLEKSRLLSDRFSAERPKGSFSTLEIQRTEQGDSAMYLCASSGEGALAESNEQFFGPGTRLTVL.

Regarding this clonotype: A much larger clone differs from this one at a single base, so this may be a read error. The V and J genes are TRBV7-9 and TRBJ2-1; weak D call: TRBD1 (5 bases). The DNA end favors TRBJ2-7, so the J call may be wrong. The CDR3 length is 17 residues. Germline V lookup: CDR1 SEHNR, CDR2 FQNEAQ (reference sequence). The CDR3 sequence: CASSPRWGLSSYNEQYF. In DNA form, the CDR3 reads TGTGCCAGCAGCCCGAGATGGGGCTTAAGCTCCTACAATGAGCAGTACTTC.

This clonotype was picked up one time. The chain recombines TRBV7-8 with TRBJ1-1, with no clear D. The germline V gene has CDR1 SGHVS and CDR2 FQNEAQ. This CDR3 is 15 amino acids long. V lost 7 bases and J lost 0, with 15 bases in between. CDR3 residues: CASNPSEGVNTEAFF. The CDR3, as DNA: TGTGCCAGCAACCCTAGCGAGGGAGTGAACACTGAAGCTTTCTTT. The variable domain in full, completed from reference TRBV7-8 and TRBJ1-1, reads GAGVSQSPRYKVAKRGQDVALRCDPISGHVSLFWYQQALGQGPEFLTYFQNEAQLDKSGLPSDRFFAERPEGSVSTLKIQRTQQEDSAVYLCASNPSEGVNTEAFFGQGTRLTVV.

This chain uses TRBV7-8 with TRBJ2-7; D is uncertain. This CDR3 has 14 amino acids. Germline CDR1 reads SGHVS; CDR2 reads FQNEAQ. The V end was cut by 5 bases, the J end by 0 bases, with 11 bases between. In DNA form, the CDR3 reads TGTGCCAGCAGCCCCGTCCGGACCTCCTACGAGCAGTACTTC. Its protein is CASSPVRTSYEQYF.

This clonotype was counted ten times or more. This rearrangement joins TRBV5-1 to TRBJ1-2; tentative D call: TRBD1 (6 bases). Germline lookup yields CDR1 SGHRS and CDR2 YFSETQ. Trimming took 2 bases from V and 2 from J, leaving 7 bases between them. The CDR3 runs 13 residues. The chain's CDR3 is CASSFGQNYGYTF. CDR3 in DNA: TGCGCCAGCAGCTTCGGACAGAACTATGGCTACACCTTC.

The chain joins TRBV6-5 to TRBJ1-1; no clear D gene. CDR1 and CDR2 from the germline V gene are MNHEY and SVGAGI. This CDR3 spans 11 amino acids. The V end was cut by 1 base, the J end by 6 bases, with 3 bases between. The CDR3 reads CASSYLAEAFF. CDR3 nucleotide sequence: TGTGCCAGCAGTTACTTAGCTGAAGCTTTCTTT.

The CDR3 nucleotides read TGTGCCAGCAGCTTTATGCTCCCGGGACAGGGGAACACCGGGGAGCTGTTTTTT. It encodes CASSFMLPGQGNTGELFF. This chain uses TRBV2 with TRBJ2-2; 9 nucleotides align to TRBD1. The trim removed 6 bases at V and 1 base at J, leaving 12 bases unmatched. The germline CDR1 and CDR2 sequences are SNHLY and FYNNEI. The CDR3 sequence is 18 residues long.

V and J are TRBV5-6 and TRBJ2-5, with D unclear. The V end was cut by 5 bases, the J end by 11 bases, with 25 bases between. The germline V gene has CDR1 SGHDT and CDR2 YYEEEE. The CDR3 is 15 residues long. The CDR3 bases are TGTGCCAGCAGTTTTGCGACTCTGAGCGAGAAGGAGCAGTACTTC. It codes for CASSFATLSEKEQYF.

This chain links TRBV12-3 or TRBV12-4 with TRBJ2-3; D call uncertain. The V and J ends lost 6 bases and 1 base respectively, with 11 bases between them. The CDR3 totals 14 residues. This CDR3 reads CASRTGEGTDTQYF. As DNA, the CDR3 is TGTGCCAGCAGGACCGGAGAGGGCACAGATACGCAGTATTTT.

V is TRBV5-1 and J is TRBJ2-1, with TRBD2 matching 7 bases. This CDR3 contains 15 residues. V was clipped by 6 bases and J by 0 bases; unmatched bases: 6. Germline V gene lookup returns CDR1 SGHRS and CDR2 YFSETQ. CDR3 coding DNA: TGCGCCAGCACCTGGGGCGGGAGCTCCTACAATGAGCAGTTCTTC. The encoded protein is CASTWGGSSYNEQFF.

CDR3 amino acids: CASSLGFSGRVKTNEQFF. The CDR3 nucleotides are TGCGCCAGCAGCTTGGGATTCAGTGGGAGGGTTAAGACCAATGAGCAGTTCTTC. J is TRBJ2-1 and V is TRBV5-1, with 7 bases aligning to TRBD2. From germline, CDR1 is SGHRS and CDR2 YFSETQ. The CDR3 is made up of 18 amino acids. Unmatched junction bases numbered 15, after V lost 0 bases and J lost 6 bases.

The chain is built from TRBV12-3 or TRBV12-4 and TRBJ2-5; 10 nucleotides match TRBD2. The V and J ends lost 1 base and 0 bases, in that order; junction bases with no gene match: 5. The length of the CDR3 is 17 residues. In DNA, the CDR3 is TGTGCCAGCAGTTTAGGGCCTAGCGGGAGCAACCAAGAGACCCAGTACTTC. Translating gives CASSLGPSGSNQETQYF.

This chain joins TRBV20-1 and TRBJ2-1; D tentatively reads TRBD1 or TRBD2 (6 bases each). The germline gives CDR1 DFQATT, CDR2 SNEGSKA (reference sequence). The ends were cut back, 1 base at V and 7 bases at J, with 20 bases in the middle. The CDR3 extends over 16 amino acids. CDR3 sequence (DNA): TGCAGTGCTAGAGTCATAGGGGGGAACTGGTGGAATGAGCAGTTCTTC. Translated, it gives CSARVIGGNWWNEQFF.

In its sample, this clonotype was seen once. The chain links TRBV6-6 to TRBJ2-7; 12 bases are a match to TRBD2. Per germline, CDR1 MNHNY and CDR2 SVGAGI (reference sequence). The CDR3 sequence is 16 residues long. After removal of 6 bases from V and 3 bases from J, the junction contained 9 bases not matched to a gene. The CDR3 region is CASSPSGGVSLYEQYF. The CDR3 coding sequence is TGTGCCAGCAGCCCTAGCGGGGGGGTAAGCCTCTACGAGCAGTACTTC.

This chain connects TRBV6-2 or TRBV6-3 to TRBJ2-3; TRBD2 matches 13 bases. Germline CDR1 reads MNHEY; CDR2 reads SVGEGT. This CDR3 is built from 16 residues. The V and J ends lost 1 base and 4 bases, in that order; junction bases with no gene match: 2. This chain's CDR3 is CASSYWTSGSPDTQYF. The CDR3, as DNA: TGTGCCAGCAGTTACTGGACTAGCGGGAGCCCAGATACGCAGTATTTT.

This clonotype showed up just a few times. The genes are TRBV4-2 and TRBJ2-1; 11 positions match TRBD2. The CDR3 spans 15 residues. Trimming cost V 4 bases and J 5 bases; bases outside gene matches: 4. CDR1 and CDR2 from the germline V gene are LGHNA and YNFKEQ. The CDR3 protein is CASSLLAGDDNEQFF. In DNA form, the CDR3 reads TGTGCCAGCAGCCTACTAGCGGGGGATGACAATGAGCAGTTCTTC.

This clonotype was seen repeatedly, ten times or more. CDR3 DNA sequence: TGTGCCAGCAGCCCACAGAGTAGCTCCTACAATGAGCAGTTCTTC. Its protein is CASSPQSSSYNEQFF. The V and J genes are TRBV7-2 and TRBJ2-1; no clear D gene. The germline CDR1 and CDR2 sequences are SGHTA and FQGNSA. CDR3 length: 15 residues. V was pared by 5 bases and J by 0 bases, with 11 bases between.

This clonotype was detected only a few times. Here the CDR3 DNA reads TGTGCCAGCAGTCCTAACAGTGGGGAATATGGCTACACCTTC. Its translation is CASSPNSGEYGYTF. V usage is TRBV7-2 and J usage is TRBJ1-2; D gene unclear. The germline CDR1 and CDR2 sequences are SGHTA and FQGNSA. The CDR3 is made up of 14 amino acids. The germline V and J ends were trimmed by 6 bases and 5 bases, with 16 bases remaining between them.

This chain uses TRBV25-1 with TRBJ2-7; TRBD1 is a possible D gene (6 bases). The V gene lost 3 bases and the J gene lost 2 bases, with 14 bases spanning the gap. There are 15 residues in the CDR3. The germline V gene encodes CDR1 MGHDK and CDR2 SYGVNS. In DNA, the CDR3 is TGTGCCAGCAGTGAGACAGGTGCTTTTACCTACGAGCAGTACTTC. Protein product: CASSETGAFTYEQYF.

V gene TRBV11-2 combines with J gene TRBJ2-1, with D tentatively TRBD1 or TRBD2 (5 bases each). The CDR3 has 15 amino acids. Germline V gene data show CDR1 as SGHAT and CDR2 as FQNNGV. Trimming pared 1 base from V and 2 bases from J, leaving 9 bases between. CDR3 residues: CASSLALGAYNEQFF. CDR3 nucleotides: TGTGCCAGCAGCTTAGCCCTGGGGGCCTACAATGAGCAGTTCTTC. The full variable domain, rest sourced from reference TRBV11-2 and TRBJ2-1, is EAGVAQSPRYKIIEKRQSVAFWCNPISGHATLYWYQQILGQGPKLLIQFQNNGVVDDSQLPKDRFSAERLKGVDSTLKIQPAKLEDSAVYLCASSLALGAYNEQFFGPGTRLTVL.

This clonotype was recorded a few times. The rearrangement uses TRBV6-2 or TRBV6-3 and TRBJ2-4, with 7 bases aligning to TRBD2. Germline trimming cut 7 bases from V and 13 bases from J; bases unmatched to any gene: 16. This CDR3 contains 14 residues. CDR1 MNHEY and CDR2 SVGEGT come from the germline V gene. CDR3 amino acids: CASTQTAGTPEQYF. In DNA form, the CDR3 reads TGTGCCAGCACCCAAACAGCGGGAACGCCTGAGCAGTACTTC.